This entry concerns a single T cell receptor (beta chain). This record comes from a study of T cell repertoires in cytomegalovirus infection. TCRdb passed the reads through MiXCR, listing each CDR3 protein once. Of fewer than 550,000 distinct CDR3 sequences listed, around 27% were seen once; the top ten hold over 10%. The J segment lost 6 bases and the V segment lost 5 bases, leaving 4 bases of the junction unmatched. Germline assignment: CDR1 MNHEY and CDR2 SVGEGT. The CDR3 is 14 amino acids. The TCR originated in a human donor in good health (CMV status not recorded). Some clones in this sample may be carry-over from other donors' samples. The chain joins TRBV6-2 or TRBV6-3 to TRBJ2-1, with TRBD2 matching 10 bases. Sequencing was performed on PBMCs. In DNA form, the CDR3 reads TGTGCCAGCAGTCCGGGACTAGCGCCCAATGAGCAGTTCTTC. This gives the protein CASSPGLAPNEQFF.